This TCR beta chain came from a study of T cells in localized non-small cell lung cancer. Germline CDR1 and CDR2: SGHNT and YENEEA. The length of the CDR3 is 15 residues. V lost 5 bases, J lost 2 bases, and 5 bases stayed unmatched. This clone is judged medium-sized. Assay: immunoSEQ multiplex PCR; the TCRdb copy retains only in-frame clones and omits some. The table records 2,000 or so clones, 20% to 25% of them present only once. The V and J genes are TRBV11-3 and TRBJ2-3; 9 nucleotides match TRBD2. This clonotype originated in a man aged 40 to 69 with stage II lung adenocarcinoma. The starting material was normal lung tissue next to the tumor, obtained before any cancer treatment. The CDR3 bases are TGTGCCAGCAGCCGGACTAGCGCCCCCACAGATACGCAGTATTTT. Amino acids: CASSRTSAPTDTQYF.